The T cell receptor (beta chain) described here comes from a study of regulatory and conventional T cells in RAG deficiency. Study observations and caveats: Compared with controls, unique Treg TCR beta sequences dropped around 100-fold in Omenn syndrome and CID/AS. Patient subsets had shorter CDR3s; Omenn Treg-Tconv overlap exceeded 75%.

This clone has a handful of counts. Its antigen remains unidentified. Conventional CD4+ T cells were sorted from blood as CD25-low CD127-high cells. Here immunoSEQ multiplex PCR was the method, and the copy in TCRdb shows in-frame clones only, minus some. The data show over 10,000 clones, about 92% seen once. The V segment lost 3 bases and the J segment 3 bases; nucleotides outside the gene matches: 7. This CDR3 has 16 residues. The V gene's germline CDR1 is KGHSH and CDR2 LQKENI. The sample was also linked to a second study, of regulatory T cells. As that report states: The primer mix had 52 TRBV and 13 TRBJ primers. Regulatory T cells showed the strongest V-J pair restriction and V/J gene skewing among patient repertoires.

This sequence originates from a human donor in good health. This rearrangement joins TRBV18 to TRBJ2-1; TRBD2 aligns across 8 bases. Source material: CD4+ effector T cells sorted from blood. Here the CDR3 reads CASSPVAGGNYNEQFF. Here the CDR3 DNA reads TGTGCCAGCTCACCGGTTGCGGGAGGAAACTACAATGAGCAGTTCTTC.